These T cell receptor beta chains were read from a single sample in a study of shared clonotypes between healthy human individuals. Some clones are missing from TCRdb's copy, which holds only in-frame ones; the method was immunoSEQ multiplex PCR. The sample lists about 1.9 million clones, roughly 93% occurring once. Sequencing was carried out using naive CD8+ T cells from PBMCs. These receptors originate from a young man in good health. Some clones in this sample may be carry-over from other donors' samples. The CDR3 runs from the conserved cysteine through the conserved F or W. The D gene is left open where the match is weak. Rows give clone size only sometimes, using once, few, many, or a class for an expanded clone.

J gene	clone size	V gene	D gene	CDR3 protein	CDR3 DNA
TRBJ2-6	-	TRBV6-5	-	CASQGLSGANVLTF	TGTGCCAGCCAAGGTCTCTCTGGGGCCAACGTCCTGACTTTC
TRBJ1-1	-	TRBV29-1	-	CSVEGPGTEAFF	TGCAGCGTTGAGGGCCCAGGCACTGAAGCTTTCTTT
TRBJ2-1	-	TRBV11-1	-	CASSLAGFSGEQFF	TGTGCCAGCAGCTTAGCGGGGTTTTCAGGGGAGCAGTTCTTC
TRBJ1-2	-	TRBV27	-	CASPRGRGISNYGYTF	TGTGCCAGCCCCCGCGGCAGGGGAATTTCCAACTATGGCTACACCTTC
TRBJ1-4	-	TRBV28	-	CASSLPKGKLFF	TGTGCCAGCAGTTTACCCAAAGGGAAACTGTTTTTT
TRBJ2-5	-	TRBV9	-	CASSPREGWIGETQYF	TGTGCCAGCAGCCCCCGGGAAGGGTGGATTGGGGAGACCCAGTACTTC
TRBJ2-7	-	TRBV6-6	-	CASSYDLEEQYF	TGTGCCAGCAGTTACGACTTGGAGGAGCAGTACTTC
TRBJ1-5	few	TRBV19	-	CASTPDVAGQPQHF	TGTGCCAGTACTCCTGATGTGGCGGGACAGCCCCAGCATTTT
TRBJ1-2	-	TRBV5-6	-	CASGNMGVYGYTF	TGTGCCAGCGGGAATATGGGGGTTTATGGCTACACCTTC
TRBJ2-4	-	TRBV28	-	CASSPRLGAKNIQYF	TGTGCCAGCAGCCCCCGCTTGGGTGCCAAAAACATTCAGTACTTC
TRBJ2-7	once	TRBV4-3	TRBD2	CASSQRTSGYEQYF	TGCGCCAGCAGCCAAAGGACTAGCGGCTACGAGCAGTACTTC
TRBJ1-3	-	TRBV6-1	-	CASALAFSGNTIYF	TGTGCCAGCGCACTGGCTTTCTCTGGAAACACCATATATTTT
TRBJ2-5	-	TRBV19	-	CASRPTTSFQETQYF	TGTGCCAGTAGACCCACCACTAGTTTCCAAGAGACCCAGTACTTC
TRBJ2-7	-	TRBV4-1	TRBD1	CASSQGTGNYEQYF	TGCGCCAGCAGCCAAGGGACAGGGAACTACGAGCAGTACTTC
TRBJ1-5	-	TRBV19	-	CASSTAALGNQPQHF	TGTGCCAGTAGTACTGCGGCCCTAGGCAATCAGCCCCAGCATTTT
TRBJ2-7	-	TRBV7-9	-	CASSPGTDYEQYF	TGTGCCAGCAGCCCTGGCACAGACTACGAGCAGTACTTC
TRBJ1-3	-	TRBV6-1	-	CASSEMGLWSGNTIYF	TGTGCCAGCAGTGAAATGGGACTGTGGTCTGGAAACACCATATATTTT
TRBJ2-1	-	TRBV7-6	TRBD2	CASSSTSGRAIDEQFF	TGTGCCAGCAGCTCGACTAGCGGGAGGGCCATCGATGAGCAGTTCTTC
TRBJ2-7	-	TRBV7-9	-	CASSFRLRPYEQYF	TGTGCCAGCAGCTTTAGGCTGAGACCATACGAGCAGTACTTC
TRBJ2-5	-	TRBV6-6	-	CASSHTGVVSQETQYF	TGTGCCAGCAGCCATACGGGAGTTGTGAGTCAAGAGACCCAGTACTTC
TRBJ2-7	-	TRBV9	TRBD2	CASSGGLAGVYEQYF	TGTGCCAGCAGTGGGGGACTAGCGGGAGTCTACGAGCAGTACTTC
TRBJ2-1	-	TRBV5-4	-	CASSYQRDNEQFF	TGTGCCAGCAGCTACCAGAGGGACAATGAGCAGTTCTTC
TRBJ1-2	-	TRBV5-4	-	CASSFSSQGPNYGYTF	TGTGCCAGCAGCTTCTCTTCTCAGGGTCCCAACTATGGCTACACCTTC
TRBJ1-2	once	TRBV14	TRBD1	CASSQAGTGFYDGYTF	TGTGCCAGCAGCCAGGCCGGGACAGGGTTTTATGATGGCTACACCTTC
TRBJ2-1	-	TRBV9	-	CASSHGGAWDNEQFF	TGTGCCAGCTCTCACGGGGGTGCCTGGGACAATGAGCAGTTCTTC
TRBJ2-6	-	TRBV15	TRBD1	CATSIDRAGANVLTF	TGTGCCACCAGCATAGACAGGGCTGGGGCCAACGTCCTGACTTTC
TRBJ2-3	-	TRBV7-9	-	CASSTNTDTQYF	TGTGCCAGCAGCACCAACACAGATACGCAGTATTTT
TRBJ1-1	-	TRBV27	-	CASSPPGSTEAFF	TGTGCCAGCAGTCCGCCGGGGAGCACTGAAGCTTTCTTT
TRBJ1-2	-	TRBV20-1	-	CSCRGAHGYTF	TGCAGTTGTAGGGGTGCCCATGGCTACACCTTC
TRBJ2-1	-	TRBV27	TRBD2	CASRQTSGIGYNEQFF	TGTGCCAGCAGGCAGACTAGCGGGATCGGGTACAATGAGCAGTTCTTC
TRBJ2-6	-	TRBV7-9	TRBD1	CASSFTGALPGANVLTF	TGTGCCAGCAGCTTCACAGGGGCCCTCCCTGGGGCCAACGTCCTGACTTTC
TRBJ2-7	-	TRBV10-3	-	CAISDIHSYEQYF	TGTGCCATCAGTGATATCCATTCCTACGAGCAGTACTTC
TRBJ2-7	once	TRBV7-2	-	CASSLRLTPEQYF	TGTGCCAGCAGCTTAAGGCTAACCCCCGAGCAGTACTTC